Shown below are 9 T cell receptor beta chains from a single sample sequenced in a study of blood T cell repertoires in COVID-19. Assay used: immunoSEQ multiplex PCR; TCRdb lists only in-frame clones, some missing. The sample records 300,000 to 400,000 clones, 80% to 90% being singletons. Sequencing input: PBMCs or T cells enriched from blood (not recorded which). The source is a man younger than 40 who had recovered from COVID-19.

The chain links TRBV5-4 to TRBJ2-7, with 7 bases fitting TRBD1. The CDR3 has 14 amino acids. Per the germline V gene, CDR1 is SGHNT and CDR2 is YYREEE (reference sequence). V lost 5 bases to trimming and J lost 2 bases; unmatched junction nucleotides: 7. The CDR3 sequence: CASSPDRTPYEQYF. The CDR3 DNA follows: TGTGCCAGCAGTCCGGACAGGACCCCCTACGAGCAGTACTTC. Full variable domain (rest looked up from reference TRBV5-4 and TRBJ2-7): ETGVTQSPTHLIKTRGQQVTLRCSSQSGHNTVSWYQQALGQGPQFIFQYYREEENGRGNFPPRFSGLQFPNYSSELNVNALELDDSALYLCASSPDRTPYEQYFGPGTRLTVT.

CDR3 nucleotides: TGTGCCAGCAGCCAATTGACACTAGCGGGGGGAAGAGAGACCCAGTACTTC. Translated: CASSQLTLAGGRETQYF. The rearrangement links TRBV5-6 to TRBJ2-5; TRBD2 aligns across 12 bases. Looked up from germline, CDR1 is SGHDT and CDR2 is YYEEEE. With 4 bases clipped from V and 4 bases from J, the junction kept 11 bases outside the gene matches. The CDR3 is made up of 17 amino acids.

The J gene is TRBJ2-7, the V gene TRBV28, with TRBD1 identical over 7 bases. CDR1 and CDR2 from the germline V gene are MDHEN and SYDVKM. V lost 6 bases, J lost 5 bases, and 13 bases stayed unmatched. This CDR3 has 15 amino acids. The CDR3 reads CASSFGDRLRNEQYF. CDR3 bases: TGTGCCAGCAGCTTCGGGGACAGACTACGGAACGAGCAGTACTTC. The full variable domain, in which reference TRBV28 and TRBJ2-7 provide the parts outside the CDR3, is DVKVTQSSRYLVKRTGEKVFLECVQDMDHENMFWYRQDPGLGLRLIYFSYDVKMKEKGDIPEGYSVSREKKERFSLILESASTNQTSMYLCASSFGDRLRNEQYFGPGTRLTVT.

CDR3 region: CASSPGRGGYNEQFF. The CDR3 coding sequence is TGTGCCAGCAGCCCGGGTCGGGGGGGGTACAATGAGCAGTTCTTC. The V and J genes are TRBV21-1 and TRBJ2-1; the table names TRBD2, a call not compared with the DNA. TRBV21-1 is recorded as a pseudogene. CDR3 size: 15 residues.

Regarding this clone: This CDR3 is also generated by other DNA sequences in the sample. The rearrangement uses TRBV9 and TRBJ2-5, with 13 bases lining up with TRBD2. J gave up 3 bases and V 3 bases, and 2 bases lay outside the gene matches. The germline V gene has CDR1 SGDLS and CDR2 YYNGEE. The CDR3 loop spans 15 amino acids. CDR3 nucleotides: TGTGCCAGCAGCGGAGGGACTAGCGGGGAAGAGACCCAGTACTTC. Amino acid sequence: CASSGGTSGEETQYF.

This clone came up once. The chain combines TRBV24-1 with TRBJ1-2; TRBD1 might be the D (6 bases). Trimming cost V 7 bases and J 0 bases, with 11 bases left between them. This CDR3 is built from 14 residues. CDR1 is KGHDR and CDR2 is SFDVKD in the germline V gene. As DNA, the CDR3 is TGTGCCACCAGCGGGACAAACACTAACTATGGCTACACCTTC. Protein product: CATSGTNTNYGYTF.

The gene calls are TRBV11-3 and TRBJ2-3; a possible D gene is TRBD2 (5 bases). The CDR3 extends over 15 amino acids. The germline V and J ends were trimmed by 1 base and 0 bases, with 8 bases remaining between them. Looked up from germline, CDR1 is SGHNT and CDR2 is YENEEA. The CDR3 is CASSLGGLSTDTQYF. The DNA of the CDR3 is TGTGCCAGCAGCTTAGGAGGGCTTAGCACAGATACGCAGTATTTT.

This rearrangement joins TRBV7-8 to TRBJ1-2; the match to TRBD1 covers 7 bases. The CDR3 loop spans 16 amino acids. V shed 5 bases, J shed 2 bases, and the junction held 11 bases outside the gene matches. The germline V gene has CDR1 SGHVS and CDR2 FQNEAQ. The CDR3 nucleotides read TGTGCCAGCAGCCAATACAACAGGGGACTGAACTATGGCTACACCTTC. It codes for CASSQYNRGLNYGYTF. Filled out from reference TRBV7-8 and TRBJ1-2, the complete variable domain reads GAGVSQSPRYKVAKRGQDVALRCDPISGHVSLFWYQQALGQGPEFLTYFQNEAQLDKSGLPSDRFFAERPEGSVSTLKIQRTQQEDSAVYLCASSQYNRGLNYGYTFGSGTRLTVV.

The CDR3 nucleotides are TGTGCCAGCAGCTTAATCCAGGGCTATGGCTACACCTTC. Encoded protein: CASSLIQGYGYTF. The chain links TRBV11-2 to TRBJ1-2; possible D gene TRBD1, 5 bases. The V and J ends lost 2 bases and 4 bases respectively, with 8 bases between them. The CDR3 runs 13 residues. Germline V gene sequence: CDR1 SGHAT, CDR2 FQNNGV.